The present TCR beta chain was sequenced within a study of shared clonotypes between healthy human individuals. Study-wide background: There were three CD4 naive, three CD4 memory, two CD8 naive and one CD8 memory plates per donor. General study findings and limits: Rarefaction indicated that sorted-subset sequencing remained incomplete although depth was large.

Method: immunoSEQ multiplex PCR; TCRdb's copy keeps in-frame clones and lacks some. The sample lists about 1 million clones, around 76% seen once, with roughly 1.4% in the top ten. This clone came up a few times. Its antigen is still unknown. Splitting of CD4+ cells produced CD45RA+ naive and CD45RA-negative memory subsets. In germline, CDR1 is ENHRY, CDR2 SYGVKD. This CDR3 has 13 amino acids. This clonotype was sampled from a man younger than 30 in good health. The source material was memory CD4+ T cells sorted from blood. The subset here: CD45RA-negative fraction. The rearrangement links TRBV10-3 to TRBJ2-5; the match to TRBD2 covers 8 bases. The DNA end is more similar to TRBJ2-7, so the J call may be wrong. For the CDR3, the DNA is TGTGCCATCTCTACCGGGACTAGTAACGAGCAGTACTTC. Translation gives CAISTGTSNEQYF.